This is a list of T cell receptor beta chains from one sample in a study of identical twins. TCRdb re-called the 5' RACE reads with MiXCR, one entry per CDR3 protein. In the table there are roughly 570,000 distinct CDR3 sequences, more than 9% of which are singletons. The same sample was also used in a study of yellow fever vaccine responses in identical twins.

The sequenced material came from PBMCs. These receptors originate from a woman between 18 and 29 years old in good health. The CDR3 runs from the conserved cysteine through the conserved F or W. The D gene is left open where the match is weak. Size is omitted from some rows. Given values are once, few, many or a class for expanded clones.

CDR3 DNA: TGTGCCATCAGTGAGGGACAGGGGGCTAATGAGCAGTTCTTC
CDR3 protein: CAISEGQGANEQFF
clone size: few
V gene: TRBV10-3
D gene: TRBD1
J gene: TRBJ2-1

CDR3 DNA: TGCAGCGTTGAACGGACAGGCCTTGGTGAGACCCAGTACTTC
CDR3 protein: CSVERTGLGETQYF
clone size: few
V gene: TRBV29-1
D gene: TRBD1
J gene: TRBJ2-5

CDR3 DNA: TGTGCCAGCAGTACCGGGACAGTGATCCAAGAGACCCAGTACTTC
CDR3 protein: CASSTGTVIQETQYF
clone size: many
V gene: TRBV27
D gene: TRBD1
J gene: TRBJ2-5

CDR3 DNA: TGCAGTGCTAGCTGGGATTCAGAGACCCAGTACTTC
CDR3 protein: CSASWDSETQYF
clone size: NA
V gene: TRBV20-1
D gene: NA
J gene: TRBJ2-5

CDR3 DNA: TGCGCCAGTCGGGACAGGGGTAAAAGCTCCTACAATGAGCAGTTCTTC
CDR3 protein: CASRDRGKSSYNEQFF
clone size: NA
V gene: TRBV5-1
D gene: TRBD1
J gene: TRBJ2-1

CDR3 DNA: TGCGCCAGCAGAAGTGGGGGGGATGAGCAGTTCTTC
CDR3 protein: CASRSGGDEQFF
clone size: few
V gene: TRBV4-3
D gene: TRBD2
J gene: TRBJ2-1

CDR3 DNA: TGTGCCAGCAGCTTGACTAGCGGATTCACAGATACGCAGTATTTT
CDR3 protein: CASSLTSGFTDTQYF
clone size: many
V gene: TRBV28
D gene: TRBD2
J gene: TRBJ2-3

CDR3 DNA: TGTGCCAGCAGCTTGTTACCTAGCGGGGCTATCCAAGAGACCCAGTACTTC
CDR3 protein: CASSLLPSGAIQETQYF
clone size: few
V gene: TRBV5-5
D gene: TRBD2
J gene: TRBJ2-5

CDR3 DNA: TGCAGTGCCCGGACTAGCGGGGGGGCCATTGAGCAGTTCTTC
CDR3 protein: CSARTSGGAIEQFF
clone size: NA
V gene: TRBV20-1
D gene: TRBD2
J gene: TRBJ2-1

CDR3 DNA: TGTGCCAGCTCATATCGACAGGGGGCGGATGAGCAGTTCTTC
CDR3 protein: CASSYRQGADEQFF
clone size: once
V gene: TRBV18
D gene: TRBD1
J gene: TRBJ2-1

CDR3 DNA: TGCGCCAGCAGCTTGTCAGGGATCTACGAGCAGTACTTC
CDR3 protein: CASSLSGIYEQYF
clone size: few
V gene: TRBV5-1
D gene: NA
J gene: TRBJ2-7

CDR3 DNA: TGTGCCACCAGTGGCACCGGGACTAGCGGCTCCTACGAGCAGTACTTC
CDR3 protein: CATSGTGTSGSYEQYF
clone size: few
V gene: TRBV24-1
D gene: TRBD2
J gene: TRBJ2-7

CDR3 DNA: TGCGCCAGCAGCTCCCGGGACTCTTCCTACAATGAGCAGTTCTTC
CDR3 protein: CASSSRDSSYNEQFF
clone size: many
V gene: TRBV27
D gene: NA
J gene: TRBJ2-1

CDR3 DNA: TGCAGTGCTAGCACTCTCGGAAAACTGTTTTTT
CDR3 protein: CSASTLGKLFF
clone size: NA
V gene: TRBV20-1
D gene: NA
J gene: TRBJ1-4

CDR3 DNA: TGCGCCAGCAGCCAAGATTCTGGGACTACCACAGATACGCAGTATTTT
CDR3 protein: CASSQDSGTTTDTQYF
clone size: NA
V gene: TRBV4-1
D gene: TRBD2
J gene: TRBJ2-3

CDR3 DNA: TGTGCCAGCAGCCCCATCCATGAGCAGTTCTTC
CDR3 protein: CASSPIHEQFF
clone size: many
V gene: TRBV7-2
D gene: NA
J gene: TRBJ2-1

CDR3 DNA: TGTGCCATCAGTGACTATAAGGACTACAATGAGCAGTTCTTC
CDR3 protein: CAISDYKDYNEQFF
clone size: few
V gene: TRBV10-3
D gene: NA
J gene: TRBJ2-1

CDR3 DNA: TGTGCCAGCAGTCCCTCCTCTTCGGCGGACAATAACTATGGCTACACCTTC
CDR3 protein: CASSPSSSADNNYGYTF
clone size: many
V gene: TRBV12-3/TRBV12-4
D gene: NA
J gene: TRBJ1-2

CDR3 DNA: TGCGCCAGCAGCCAAGATCACTCCTCCGGGAACGAGCAGTACTTC
CDR3 protein: CASSQDHSSGNEQYF
clone size: NA
V gene: TRBV4-3
D gene: NA
J gene: TRBJ2-7

CDR3 DNA: TGTGCCAGCAGTTCCCCGGGACTGATCGAGCAGTACTTC
CDR3 protein: CASSSPGLIEQYF
clone size: few
V gene: TRBV6-6
D gene: NA
J gene: TRBJ2-7

CDR3 DNA: TGCAGTGCTAGAGATCTGGGCGGGAGCGGGTATGAGGAGACCCAGTACTTC
CDR3 protein: CSARDLGGSGYEETQYF
clone size: NA
V gene: TRBV20-1
D gene: TRBD2
J gene: TRBJ2-5

CDR3 DNA: TGTGCCAGCAGCTTCGCGGGGGGGGAGACCCAGTACTTC
CDR3 protein: CASSFAGGETQYF
clone size: many
V gene: TRBV11-2
D gene: TRBD2
J gene: TRBJ2-5

CDR3 DNA: TGCGCCAGCAGCTTGGTCAGCACGGGGCGTAAGACCCAGTACTTC
CDR3 protein: CASSLVSTGRKTQYF
clone size: many
V gene: TRBV5-1
D gene: NA
J gene: TRBJ2-5

CDR3 DNA: TGTGCCAGCAGTGTACGAGTACGTGGTGAAAAACTGTTTTTT
CDR3 protein: CASSVRVRGEKLFF
clone size: few
V gene: TRBV28
D gene: NA
J gene: TRBJ1-4

CDR3 DNA: TGTGCCAGCAGCCCAAAACCAACTAGCGGGAGTCAATTCTTC
CDR3 protein: CASSPKPTSGSQFF
clone size: few
V gene: TRBV6-2/TRBV6-3
D gene: TRBD2
J gene: TRBJ2-1

CDR3 DNA: TGTGCCTGGAGTTGGGACACCTTTGACAAAAACATTCAGTACTTC
CDR3 protein: CAWSWDTFDKNIQYF
clone size: NA
V gene: TRBV30
D gene: NA
J gene: TRBJ2-4

CDR3 DNA: TGTGCCAGCAGTGTCAACAGGGGTTCCCCGTACGAGCAGTACTTC
CDR3 protein: CASSVNRGSPYEQYF
clone size: NA
V gene: TRBV2
D gene: TRBD1
J gene: TRBJ2-7

CDR3 DNA: TGCAGTGCAGAAAGAAGGGGAGTTTCCTACGAGCAGTACTTC
CDR3 protein: CSAERRGVSYEQYF
clone size: many
V gene: TRBV20-1
D gene: NA
J gene: TRBJ2-7